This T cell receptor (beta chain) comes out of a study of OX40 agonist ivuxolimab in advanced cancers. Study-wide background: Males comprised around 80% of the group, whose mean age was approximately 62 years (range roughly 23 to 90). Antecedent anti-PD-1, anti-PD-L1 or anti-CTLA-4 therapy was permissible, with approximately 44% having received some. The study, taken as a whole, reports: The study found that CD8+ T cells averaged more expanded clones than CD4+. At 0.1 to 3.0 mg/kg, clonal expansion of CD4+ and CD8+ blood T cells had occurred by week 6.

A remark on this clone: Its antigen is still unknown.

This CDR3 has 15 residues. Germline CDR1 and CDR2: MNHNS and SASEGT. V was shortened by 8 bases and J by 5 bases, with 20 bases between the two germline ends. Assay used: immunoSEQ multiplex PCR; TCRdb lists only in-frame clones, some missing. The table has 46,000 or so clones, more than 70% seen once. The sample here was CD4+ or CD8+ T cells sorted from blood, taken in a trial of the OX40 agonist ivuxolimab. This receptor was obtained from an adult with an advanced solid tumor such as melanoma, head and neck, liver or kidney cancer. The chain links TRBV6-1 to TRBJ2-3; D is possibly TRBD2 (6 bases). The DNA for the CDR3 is TGTGCCAGCCGGGGGTGGCGGACCGAGGGAGATACGCAGTATTTT. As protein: CASRGWRTEGDTQYF.